Judged by abundance, the clone carrying this TCR beta chain is medium-sized. Its antigen is still unknown. The data were taken from a study of T cells after posttransplantation cyclophosphamide. The CDR3 has 14 amino acids. Trimming removed 4 bases from V and 4 bases from J; junction bases left unmatched: 4. Germline CDR1 LNHDA, CDR2 SQIVND (reference sequence). Profiling relied on immunoSEQ multiplex PCR, and the TCRdb table lists in-frame clones only, not all of them. This repertoire holds 2,100 or so clones, and none appear only once. Treatment was busulfan-fludarabine conditioning, a marrow graft, and cyclophosphamide on days +3 and +4. Overall study findings and caveats: Donor CD8+ memory clones often dominated recipient blood repertoires at later times. Skin or GI-infiltrating T cells shared few TRB sequences with blood.

This sample comprised PBMCs, obtained 86 days after allogeneic stem cell transplant with posttransplant cyclophosphamide. The chain uses TRBV19 and TRBJ2-1; 7 bases are shared with TRBD1. The TCR was taken from a female patient in her 60s who received an allogeneic stem cell transplant from a related donor and was CMV-positive. The graft donor may have given rise to some T cells. The CDR3 reads CASSRQGDYNEQFF. The CDR3 bases are TGTGCCAGTAGTAGGCAGGGGGATTACAATGAGCAGTTCTTC.